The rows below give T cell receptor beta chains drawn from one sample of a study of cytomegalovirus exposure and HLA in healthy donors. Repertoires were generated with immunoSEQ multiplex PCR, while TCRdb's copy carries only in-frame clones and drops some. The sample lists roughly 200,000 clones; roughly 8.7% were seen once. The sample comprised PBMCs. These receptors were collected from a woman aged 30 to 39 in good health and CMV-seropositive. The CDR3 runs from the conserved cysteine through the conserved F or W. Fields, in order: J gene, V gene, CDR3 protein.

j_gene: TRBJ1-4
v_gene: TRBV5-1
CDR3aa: CASSLRRGEGTNEKLFF

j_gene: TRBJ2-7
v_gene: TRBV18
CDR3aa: CASSLDRGIDEQYF

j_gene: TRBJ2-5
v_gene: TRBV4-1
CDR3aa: CASSHATGGRETQYF

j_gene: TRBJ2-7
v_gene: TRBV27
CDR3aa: CASSWGRESYEQYF

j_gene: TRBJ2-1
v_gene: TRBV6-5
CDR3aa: CASSYHLAGGDNEQFF

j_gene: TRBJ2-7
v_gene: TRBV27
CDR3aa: CASSDRGHEQYF

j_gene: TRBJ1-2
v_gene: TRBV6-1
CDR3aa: CASVWDRGFVGYTF

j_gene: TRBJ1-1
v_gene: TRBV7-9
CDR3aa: CASSSPGATGKNTEAFF

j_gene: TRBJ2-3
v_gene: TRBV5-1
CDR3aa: CASSGGVAGASTDTQYF

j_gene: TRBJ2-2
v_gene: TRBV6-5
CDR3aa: CASVGVVSGELFF

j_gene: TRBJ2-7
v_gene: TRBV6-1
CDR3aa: CASRVAPRSTYEQYF

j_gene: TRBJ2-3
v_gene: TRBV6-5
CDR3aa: CASSYAGGEDTQYF

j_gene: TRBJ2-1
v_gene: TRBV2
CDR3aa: CASSLSGNNEQFF

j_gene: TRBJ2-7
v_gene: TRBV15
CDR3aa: CATSVGQGSYEQYF

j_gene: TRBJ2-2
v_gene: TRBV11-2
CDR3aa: CASSLFPSSNTGELFF

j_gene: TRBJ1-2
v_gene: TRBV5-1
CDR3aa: CASRPDRAGGYTF

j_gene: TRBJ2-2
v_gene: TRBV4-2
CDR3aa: CASSPRTGTNGELFF

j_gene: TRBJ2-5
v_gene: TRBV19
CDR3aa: CATPWGGRNETQYF

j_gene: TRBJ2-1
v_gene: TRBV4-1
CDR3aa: CASRHLQGRGYNEQFF

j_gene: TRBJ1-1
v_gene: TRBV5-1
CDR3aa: CASSPRGRDTEAFF

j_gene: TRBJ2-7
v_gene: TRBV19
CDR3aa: CASSDRSYEQYF

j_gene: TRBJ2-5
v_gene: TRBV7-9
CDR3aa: CASSLGTGTGGFQETQYF

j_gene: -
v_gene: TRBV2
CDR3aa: CASSVRVAGESEQYF

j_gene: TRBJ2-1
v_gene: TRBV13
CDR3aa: CASSRPGLAGAYNEQFF

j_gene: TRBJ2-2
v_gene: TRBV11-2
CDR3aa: CASSLVTSGINTGELFF

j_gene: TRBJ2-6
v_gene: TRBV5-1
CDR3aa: CASSLRQGAAGANVLTF

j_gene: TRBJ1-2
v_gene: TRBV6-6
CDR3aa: CASSSPDRGLSYGYTF

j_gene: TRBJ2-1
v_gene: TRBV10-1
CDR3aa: CASRTTTGSEASYNEQFF

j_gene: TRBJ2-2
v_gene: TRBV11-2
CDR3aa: CASSLDRTGDTGELFF

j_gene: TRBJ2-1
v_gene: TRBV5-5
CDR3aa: CASSTLTGGSYNEQFF

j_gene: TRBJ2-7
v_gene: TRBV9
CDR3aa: CASSPSSYEQYF

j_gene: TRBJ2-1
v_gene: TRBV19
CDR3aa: CASQLRGSDNEQFF

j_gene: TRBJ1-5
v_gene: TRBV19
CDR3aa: CASSMLGRGGNQPQHF

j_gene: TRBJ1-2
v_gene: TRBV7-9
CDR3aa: CASSPSDSYGYTF

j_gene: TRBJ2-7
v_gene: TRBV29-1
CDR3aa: CSVAPLEQYF

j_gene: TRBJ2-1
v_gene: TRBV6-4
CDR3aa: CASSGQGRSVIGEQFF

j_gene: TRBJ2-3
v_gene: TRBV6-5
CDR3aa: CASSYGPAGDTQYF